Detailed here is one T cell receptor beta chain. In the source study's methods: Amplified reference gene primers provided the basis for estimating nucleated cell counts. Clones were sequenced by immunoSEQ multiplex PCR, and TCRdb holds only the in-frame ones, with some missing. Clone size and V and J calls were adopted from that table, with D and trimming inferred from the DNA. The table lists 94,000 or so clones, 85% to 90% of them singletons. The sample is drawn from a study of blood T cell repertoires in COVID-19. Study information: Samples of COVID-19 (acute and convalescent) were obtained from the United States, Italy and Spain. Sources were T cells, B-cell-depleted T cells, or PBMCs; the material itself was cDNA or gDNA.

The receptor comes from a woman between 70 and 85 years old with acute or convalescent COVID-19. Sample: peripheral blood.

CDR3 sequence: CAWSLTGNYGYTF. CDR3 nucleotides: TGTGCCTGGAGTCTGACAGGGAACTATGGCTACACCTTC. The chain links TRBV30 to TRBJ1-2, with TRBD1 identical over 7 bases. The length of the CDR3 is 13 residues. Germline V gene lookup returns CDR1 GTSNPN and CDR2 SVGIG (reference sequence). The V and J ends lost 2 bases and 2 bases, in that order; junction bases with no gene match: 2.